Listed below are T cell receptor beta chains from one sample, sequenced in a study of CD8+CD57+ T cells in acquired aplastic anemia. TCRdb itself ran the reads through MiXCR, one entry per CDR3 protein. The sample has approximately 150,000 distinct CDR3 sequences, roughly 45% seen once; the top ten hold 3.2%. Material for sequencing was sorted CD4+, CD8+, or CD8+CD57+ T cells (not recorded which) from PBMCs. The receptors were gathered from a human donor with aplastic anemia. Each CDR3 is given with its conserved first and last residue.

cdr3_aa: CASRTRALRGSTGANVLTF; v_call: TRBV12-3/TRBV12-4; j_call: TRBJ2-6
cdr3_aa: CASSVRDTQYF; v_call: TRBV9; j_call: TRBJ2-3
cdr3_aa: CSAVAGGYYEQYF; v_call: TRBV29-1; j_call: TRBJ2-7
cdr3_aa: CASIQPNGVKGTEAFF; v_call: TRBV19; j_call: TRBJ1-1
cdr3_aa: CASSVGPRRNQPQHF; v_call: TRBV2; j_call: TRBJ1-5
cdr3_aa: CASSPRDRLQETQYF; v_call: TRBV18; j_call: TRBJ2-5
cdr3_aa: CSAPPRGGYEQYF; v_call: TRBV20-1; j_call: TRBJ2-7
cdr3_aa: CSPQAGMNTEAFF; v_call: TRBV29-1; j_call: TRBJ1-1
cdr3_aa: CASRPGTVLTYEQYF; v_call: TRBV4-3; j_call: TRBJ2-7
cdr3_aa: CASSLRIATGGRVELFF; v_call: TRBV7-3; j_call: TRBJ2-2
cdr3_aa: CAIQPHGTDKETQYF; v_call: TRBV6-2/TRBV6-3; j_call: TRBJ2-5
cdr3_aa: CSARGSDTETQYF; v_call: TRBV20-1; j_call: TRBJ2-5
cdr3_aa: CAISGVQGGGYTF; v_call: TRBV10-3; j_call: TRBJ1-2
cdr3_aa: CASSLRAGGPNTDTQYF; v_call: TRBV12-3/TRBV12-4; j_call: TRBJ2-3
cdr3_aa: CASSPGRRDGYTF; v_call: TRBV4-3; j_call: TRBJ1-2
cdr3_aa: CASSHPGTSGRAAGELFF; v_call: TRBV5-1; j_call: TRBJ2-2
cdr3_aa: CSAQTSGGGEQFF; v_call: TRBV20-1; j_call: TRBJ2-1
cdr3_aa: CSAENTGELFF; v_call: TRBV20-1; j_call: TRBJ2-2
cdr3_aa: CSARELVAETQYF; v_call: TRBV20-1; j_call: TRBJ2-5
cdr3_aa: CASGTSGGYEQYF; v_call: TRBV10-2; j_call: TRBJ2-7
cdr3_aa: CATSDTKGTGQGYTF; v_call: TRBV24-1; j_call: TRBJ1-2
cdr3_aa: CASSEKTGGNYGYTF; v_call: TRBV6-1; j_call: TRBJ1-2
cdr3_aa: CSARVPDYPSYEQYF; v_call: TRBV20-1; j_call: TRBJ2-7
cdr3_aa: CASSVAVANEQFF; v_call: TRBV9; j_call: TRBJ2-1
cdr3_aa: CAWTPWAGGADTQYF; v_call: TRBV30; j_call: TRBJ2-3
cdr3_aa: CASSLGTLAGITDTQYF; v_call: TRBV7-6; j_call: TRBJ2-3
cdr3_aa: CASSMVRATNEKLFF; v_call: TRBV19; j_call: TRBJ1-4